The clone carrying this T cell receptor (beta chain) was found many times. Every TCR cDNA molecule bore a unique molecular identifier. TCRdb reanalysed the 5' RACE reads using MiXCR and keeps one entry per CDR3 protein. The sample consists of 20,000 to 25,000 distinct CDR3 sequences, about 5% of them appearing once. The CDR3 totals 13 residues. From germline, CDR1 is SGHTA and CDR2 FQGNSA. Trimming shortened V by 1 base and J by 8 bases, and 8 bases separated the two germline ends. This specimen belongs to a study of spatial heterogeneity in lung cancer. Stated time point: sample taken at primary tumor resection. Frozen PBMC, nontumor lung or tumor provided whole RNA, which was sequenced unsorted.

The clonotype originates from a male donor with early-stage non-small cell lung cancer. Sequenced material: PBMCs, taken at surgery. V gene TRBV7-2 combines with J gene TRBJ1-4, with D uncertain. DNA of the CDR3: TGTGCCAGCAGCTTAGGGGCCGCAGAAAAACTGTTTTTT. Translated, it gives CASSLGAAEKLFF. The full variable domain, completed using reference TRBV7-2 and TRBJ1-4, is GAGVSQSPSNKVTEKGKDVELRCDPISGHTALYWYRQSLGQGLEFLIYFQGNSAPDKSGLPSDRFSAERTGGSVSTLTIQRTQQEDSAVYLCASSLGAAEKLFFGSGTQLSVL.